This T cell receptor beta chain stems from a study of control samples from healthy donors and cancer patients. This CDR3 comprises 18 residues. With 1 base removed from V and 0 bases from J, the gap between germline ends came to 19 bases. The V gene's germline CDR1 is SEHNR and CDR2 FQNEAQ (reference sequence). Sequencing used immunoSEQ multiplex PCR; TCRdb keeps in-frame clones, though not all of them. The data hold some 99,000 clones, with over 75% observed a single time. Sequencing was carried out using blood. V is TRBV7-9 and J is TRBJ2-7; maybe TRBD2 (6 bases). The sequence came from a human donor in good health. The donor label of this sample is uncertain. The CDR3: CASSLDLAGTPSSYEQYF. CDR3 DNA sequence: TGTGCCAGCAGCTTAGATCTGGCCGGGACTCCGAGCTCCTACGAGCAGTACTTC.